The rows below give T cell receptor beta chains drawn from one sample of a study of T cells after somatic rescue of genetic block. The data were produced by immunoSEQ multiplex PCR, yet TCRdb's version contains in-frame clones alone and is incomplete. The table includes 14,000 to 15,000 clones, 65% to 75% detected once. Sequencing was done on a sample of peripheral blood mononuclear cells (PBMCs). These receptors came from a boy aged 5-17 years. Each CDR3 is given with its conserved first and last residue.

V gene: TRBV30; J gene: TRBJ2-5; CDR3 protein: CAWTGGGGPAYGGTQYF
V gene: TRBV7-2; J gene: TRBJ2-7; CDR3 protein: CASSLGGLAATSYEQYF
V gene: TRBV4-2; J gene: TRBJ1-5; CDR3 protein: CASSQGEADSNQPQHF
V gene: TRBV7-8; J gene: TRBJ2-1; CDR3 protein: CASSPTPGTHNTHEQFF
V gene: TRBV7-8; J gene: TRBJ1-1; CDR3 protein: CASSLGQQAFF
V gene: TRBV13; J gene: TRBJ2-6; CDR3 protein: CASSLQVGSSGANVLTF
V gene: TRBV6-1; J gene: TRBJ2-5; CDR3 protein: CASRRVGETQYF
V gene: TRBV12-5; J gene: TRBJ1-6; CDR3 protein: CASGAGTGAPSYNSPLHF
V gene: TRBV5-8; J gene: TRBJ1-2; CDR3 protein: CASSLGTRGYTF
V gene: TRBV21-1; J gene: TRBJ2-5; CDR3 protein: CASSKGASQETQYF
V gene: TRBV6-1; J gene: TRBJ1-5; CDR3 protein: CASSEEQVPRSNQPQHF
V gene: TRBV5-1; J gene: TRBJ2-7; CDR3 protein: CASSFSDRTYEQYF
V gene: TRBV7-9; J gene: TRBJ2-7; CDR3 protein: CASSLDVGNEQYF
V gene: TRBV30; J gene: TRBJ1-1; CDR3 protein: CAWSLHTEAFF
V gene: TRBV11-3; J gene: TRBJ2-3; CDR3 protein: CASSLSGGRTDTQYF
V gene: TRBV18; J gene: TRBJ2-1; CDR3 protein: CASSPTGTSAYNEQFF
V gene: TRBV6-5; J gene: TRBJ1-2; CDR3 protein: CASSSPGTYGYTF
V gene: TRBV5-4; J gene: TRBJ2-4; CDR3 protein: CASSSPTAGPKNIQYF
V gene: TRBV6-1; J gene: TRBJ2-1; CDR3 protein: CASSELGLYYNEQFF
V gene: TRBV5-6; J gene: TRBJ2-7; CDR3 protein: CASSFGTGAYEQYF
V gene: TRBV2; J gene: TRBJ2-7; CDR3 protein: CASSGALEGPSYEQYF
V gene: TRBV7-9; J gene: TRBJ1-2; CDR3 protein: CASSLTGFNRGYTF
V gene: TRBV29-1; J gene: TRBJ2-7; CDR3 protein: CSVEMVGGEYF